A selection of T cell receptor beta chains follows, all from one sample in a study of cytomegalovirus exposure and HLA in healthy donors. Libraries were prepared by immunoSEQ multiplex PCR; TCRdb keeps only in-frame clonotypes and omits some of them. Altogether about 150,000 clones are present, about 80% being singletons, with the ten largest covering approximately 5.7%. What was sequenced was PBMCs. The receptors were sampled from a man aged 25 to 45 in good health and CMV-seropositive. Each CDR3 is given with its conserved first and last residue. A D gene is named only where the DNA matches it firmly. Some rows mark clone size as missing; the rest say once, few, many or name a class of expanded clone.

>TRBD1|-|TRBJ1-1|TRBV6-5
CASSYLGQGSEAFF
TGTGCCAGCAGTTATCTGGGACAGGGGTCTGAAGCTTTCTTT
>-|-|TRBJ2-3|TRBV15
CATSRGGVTITDTQYF
TGTGCCACCAGCAGAGGGGGGGTAACGATCACAGATACGCAGTATTTT
>TRBD1|-|TRBJ1-6|TRBV6-1
CASRPDRGPGSPLHF
TGTGCCAGCAGACCAGACAGGGGGCCAGGATCACCCCTCCACTTT
>-|-|TRBJ1-1|TRBV11-2
CASSLNGNTEAFF
TGTGCCAGCAGCTTAAACGGGAACACTGAAGCTTTCTTT
>-|once|TRBJ2-1|TRBV29-1
CSVEGRQTSSYNEQFF
TGCAGCGTTGAAGGTCGACAGACCAGCTCCTACAATGAGCAGTTCTTC
>TRBD2|-|TRBJ2-3|TRBV30
CAWSSGAADTQYF
TGTGCCTGGAGTAGCGGGGCCGCAGATACGCAGTATTTT
>TRBD2|-|TRBJ2-7|TRBV27
CASSWGLAYEQYF
TGTGCCAGCAGTTGGGGACTAGCGTACGAGCAGTACTTC
>-|-|TRBJ2-2|TRBV27
CASSLLTSVTGELFF
TGTGCCAGCAGTCTCCTGACTAGTGTCACCGGGGAGCTGTTTTTT
>TRBD1|-|TRBJ2-7|TRBV29-1
CSATSGTGGLDEQYF
TGCAGCGCAACCTCAGGGACAGGGGGCTTGGACGAGCAGTACTTC
>-|-|TRBJ1-1|TRBV18
CASSPEGRQAFF
TGTGCCAGCTCACCAGAGGGTAGGCAAGCTTTCTTT
>-|-|TRBJ1-1|TRBV30
CAWSVLGQSSNTEAFF
TGTGCCTGGAGTGTACTGGGGCAAAGCTCGAACACTGAAGCTTTCTTT
>-|-|TRBJ2-6|TRBV28
CASSFSSGANGLTF
TGTGCCAGCAGCTTCAGCTCTGGGGCCAACGGCCTGACTTTC
>-|-|TRBJ2-2|TRBV6-1
CASSERVTGRPTGELFF
TGTGCCAGCAGTGAACGGGTGACGGGTCGACCCACCGGGGAGCTGTTTTTT
>-|-|TRBJ2-3|TRBV5-1
CASSFDRSTDTQYF
TGCGCCAGCAGCTTCGACAGGAGCACAGATACGCAGTATTTT
>TRBD2|-|TRBJ2-7|TRBV28
CASSFLAGRSSYEQYF
TGTGCCAGCAGTTTTCTAGCGGGAAGGAGCTCCTACGAGCAGTACTTC
>TRBD1|-|TRBJ2-7|TRBV6-1
CASSDLRRGGTEQYF
TGTGCCAGCAGTGATCTACGACGAGGGGGCACCGAGCAGTACTTC
>TRBD2|-|TRBJ2-2|TRBV6-5
CASKFGGVTGELFF
TGTGCCAGCAAGTTCGGGGGGGTCACCGGGGAGCTGTTTTTT
>-|few|TRBJ1-6|TRBV7-9
CASSSAGSYNSPLHF
TGTGCCAGCAGCTCGGCGGGCTCCTATAATTCACCCCTCCACTTT